Listed here is a single TCR beta chain. This clonotype came up a few times. Its cognate antigen has yet to be identified. The junction and the germline gene differ at one end; a read error may be behind it. This entry belongs to a study of blood T cells in healthy people across ages (dated by TCRdb to the mid-2010s). Concerning the study at large: In model experiments, template switching captured roughly one uniquely barcoded TCR beta cDNA molecule for every two T cells. To track age-related changes in TCR beta repertoire diversity, the study relied on deep sequencing normalized with unique cDNA molecular identifiers. The donors were divided into four age groups: young (average 16 years), middle-aged (almost 40), aged (about 56) and long-lived (more than 75). Donors of different ages were randomly distributed across sequencing lanes to avoid experimental bias. Two additional independent replicas of 1 million unique cDNA reads from the same blood draw were analyzed for two donors (one aged 18 to 30 and one aged 80 or older). General findings and caveats noted by the study authors: Compared with the aged group, the long-lived group had more naive CD4+ T cells, fewer expanded clones and increased TCR diversity, a pattern suggesting age selection. As age increased, observed TCR beta diversity per million T cells dropped in a roughly linear way, and a significant reduction was already evident by age 40. Bulk unsorted PBMC profiling prevented conclusive comparison of naive and antigen-experienced compartments. Because the CMV infection status of the donors was unknown, age-related changes in expanded clonotypes may potentially have been confounded. There was a strong correlation between observed TCR beta diversity and the percentage of naive T cells measured by flow cytometry. Total diversity estimates from one million sequenced T cells were considered lower bounds and underestimates.

The donors were 40 or so Caucasian individuals from Russia, aged roughly 6 to 100 years, who were systemically healthy. Each donor gave ten milliliters of peripheral blood, drawn into EDTA-treated Vacutainer tubes. Ficoll-Paque density-gradient centrifugation was used to isolate PBMCs, with at least 6.5 million per sample. Total RNA, at least 5.5 micrograms per sample, was extracted from PBMCs with Trizol reagent. The percentages of naive CD45RAhigh/CD27high T cells were determined by flow cytometry on a PBMC aliquot from every donor. Receptors were amplified or captured by 5' RACE. The listed sequencing device is Illumina HiSeq 2500. The second PCR ran for roughly 6 to 11 cycles and used a J-beta primer mix along with a sample-barcoded 5' primer. A template-switch 5' adaptor carrying 12 random nucleotides introduced a unique molecular identifier onto each TCR beta cDNA molecule. Each sample yielded at least 2.5 million CDR3-containing paired-end reads. First-strand cDNA was synthesized from all RNA with the Mint cDNA synthesis kit, primed by a TRBC-specific oligonucleotide. Following uracil-DNA glycosylase treatment, all cDNA underwent a first 18-cycle PCR with the universal primers M1SS and BC2_uni_R. In the original analysis: Normalization of each sample was performed by random selection of 1 million high-quality reads, each carrying a distinct molecular identifier. Reads with shared molecular identifiers were discarded instead of being binned into consensus sequences. MiTCR, with a Q25 quality threshold and the strictest error-elimination algorithm, was used for CDR3 identification, clonotype clustering and error correction. A nonparametric unseen species model with Euler transformation was used to estimate lower-bound total TCR beta diversity. TCRdb passed the public sequencing reads through fastp at Q25 and MiXCR, retaining productive beta sequences. Rows matching on CDR3 protein sequence are summarized as one entry with the most common DNA and genes. These V and J calls are TCRdb output, not the study's own analysis. For this sample there are roughly 680,000 distinct CDR3 sequences; under 65% appear just once. The ten most abundant clones make up approximately 13% of the sample.

The germline V gene gives CDR1 as LGHNT and CDR2 as FRNRAP. From the cysteine through the phenylalanine, the CDR3 covers 15 amino acids. The only DNA kept is the CDR3, 45 bases in frame from the first base. This clonotype was sampled from a woman of 80 years or more in good health. Sample: blood. This chain joins TRBV12-5 to TRBJ2-1; the D gene lacks a confident call. The CDR3: CASGLDRYFYNEQFF. The DNA reads TGTGCTAGTGGCTTGGACCGATACTTTTACAATGAGCAGTTCTTC.